The 16 T cell receptor beta chains reported below all come from one sample, sequenced in a study of T-cell reconstitution after alpha-beta-depleted transplantation in children. For TCRbeta, the library was prepared with unique molecular identifiers. From the PCR reads, TCRdb called clonotypes with MiXCR, one entry per CDR3 protein. The sample lists roughly 570,000 distinct CDR3 sequences, more than 20% occurring once. This specimen was PBMCs, taken before TCRalphabeta/CD19-depleted stem cell transplant. These receptor sequences come from a boy under two years old with Wiskott-Aldrich syndrome, due to receive a stem cell transplant.

V and J are TRBV2 and TRBJ2-1; the match to TRBD2 covers 7 bases. V dropped 6 bases and J dropped 1; count of bases not matched to a gene: 9. This CDR3 has 16 residues. Per germline, CDR1 SNHLY and CDR2 FYNNEI. The CDR3 sequence: CASRRRLAASYNEQFF. CDR3 bases: TGTGCCAGCAGACGCCGACTAGCAGCGTCCTACAATGAGCAGTTCTTC.

This clonotype was observed a few times. The chain carries TRBV6-1 and TRBJ2-6; D possibly corresponds to TRBD2 (6 bases). Germline V gene sequence: CDR1 MNHNS, CDR2 SASEGT. The V end was cut by 6 bases, the J end by 0 bases, with 9 bases between. CDR3 size: 15 residues. For the CDR3, the DNA is TGTGCCAGCAGACTAGCCCCCTCTGGGGCCAACGTCCTGACTTTC. This sequence encodes CASRLAPSGANVLTF.

This clonotype showed up just a few times. The chain recombines TRBV5-1 with TRBJ1-1; D unclear. The V end lost 4 bases, the J end lost 5 bases, and 12 bases lay between the germline ends. In germline, CDR1 is SGHRS, CDR2 YFSETQ. There are 13 residues in the CDR3. CDR3 protein: CASSVGPRTEAFF. The CDR3, as DNA: TGCGCCAGCAGCGTCGGACCGCGGACTGAAGCTTTCTTT.

In this sample, this clonotype turned up a few times. The rearrangement joins TRBV20-1 to TRBJ1-2, with D perhaps matching TRBD1 (5 bases). Looked up from germline, CDR1 is DFQATT and CDR2 is SNEGSKA (reference sequence). This CDR3 spans 14 amino acids. The V end was cut by 1 base, the J end by 5 bases, with 14 bases between. For the CDR3, the DNA is TGCAGTGCTAGAGGGGGCCAGACTTGGTATGGCTACACCTTC. Protein sequence: CSARGGQTWYGYTF.

The gene calls are TRBV10-3 and TRBJ2-7; D ambiguous. With 3 bases removed from V and 3 bases from J, the gap between germline ends came to 9 bases. The CDR3 consists of 13 residues. The germline gives CDR1 ENHRY, CDR2 SYGVKD. CDR3 nucleotide sequence: TGTGCCATCAGTGATCAACCTGTCTACGAGCAGTACTTC. It yields the protein CAISDQPVYEQYF.

This clonotype was detected a few times. This rearrangement joins TRBV5-1 to TRBJ2-1, with TRBD1 as a possible D gene (6 bases). The germline V and J ends were trimmed by 0 bases and 6 bases, with 13 bases remaining between them. The CDR3 is made up of 15 amino acids. Germline V CDR1 and CDR2: SGHRS, YFSETQ. CDR3 DNA sequence: TGCGCCAGCAGCTTGGCGGGGTTCAGGGGCAATGAGCAGTTCTTC. Translating gives CASSLAGFRGNEQFF.

This clonotype was detected only a few times. The CDR3 spells CASSRGTEGGELFF. The CDR3 DNA reads TGTGCCAGCAGCCGTGGGACAGAGGGCGGGGAGCTGTTTTTT. This chain links TRBV4-2 with TRBJ2-2; 7 bases are a match to TRBD1. The CDR3 is made up of 14 amino acids. V lost 4 bases to trimming and J lost 7 bases; unmatched junction nucleotides: 6. CDR1 and CDR2 from the germline V gene are LGHNA and YNFKEQ.

This clonotype has a handful of counts. V gene TRBV30 combines with J gene TRBJ2-1; D is unresolved. CDR1 is GTSNPN and CDR2 is SVGIG in the germline V gene (reference sequence). CDR3 length: 13 residues. The V and J ends lost 0 bases and 8 bases respectively, with 11 bases between them. The chain's CDR3 is CAWSVGVSYEQFF. The CDR3 bases are TGTGCCTGGAGTGTCGGTGTATCCTATGAGCAGTTCTTC.

The chain has TRBV29-1 and TRBJ2-7, with 7 bases fitting TRBD1. The CDR3 contains 13 residues. V trimming: 2 bases; J trimming: 2 bases; junction bases outside the gene matches: 3. The germline V gene encodes CDR1 SQVTM and CDR2 ANQGSEA. The CDR3 bases are TGCAGCGTTGAAAGACAGGGTCCCTACGAGCAGTACTTC. Residues: CSVERQGPYEQYF.

The table lists this clonotype with a few counts. This chain uses TRBV5-1 with TRBJ2-7, with unresolved D. V lost 0 bases, J lost 2 bases, and 9 bases lay in between. The CDR3 is made up of 14 amino acids. Germline loops: CDR1 SGHRS, CDR2 YFSETQ. The CDR3 DNA is TGCGCCAGCAGCTTGGAAAGGGCGGCCTACGAGCAGTACTTC. It yields the protein CASSLERAAYEQYF.

This clonotype was counted a few times. This chain joins TRBV3-1 and TRBJ2-3; 8 bases line up with TRBD2. J gave up 3 bases and V 4 bases, and 6 bases lay outside the gene matches. The CDR3 loop spans 15 amino acids. The V gene's germline CDR1 is LGHDT and CDR2 YNNKEL (reference sequence). CDR3: CASSLRGGRTDTQYF. CDR3 DNA: TGTGCCAGCAGCCTTCGGGGCGGGAGGACAGATACGCAGTATTTT.

The V and J genes are TRBV7-2 and TRBJ2-1; tentative D call: TRBD2 (7 bases). Trimming took off 2 bases at V and 5 bases at J, with 13 bases between the two ends. This CDR3 contains 15 residues. The V gene's germline CDR1 is SGHTA and CDR2 FQGNSA. CDR3: CASSLRGGGHNEQFF. The CDR3 DNA reads as TGTGCCAGCAGCTTAAGGGGGGGCGGGCACAATGAGCAGTTCTTC.

This clonotype appeared a few times. This chain connects TRBV11-1 to TRBJ2-1; D is ambiguous. From germline, CDR1 is SGHAT and CDR2 FQDESV (reference sequence). CDR3 length equals 10 residues. V was cut by 8 bases and J by 6 bases, with 5 bases left in between. The CDR3 DNA reads TGTGCCAGCCCTAGCAATGAGCAGTTCTTC. It is translated as CASPSNEQFF.

CDR3 sequence: CAISYRGHLTDTQYF. CDR3 sequence (DNA): TGTGCCATCAGCTACAGGGGGCACCTCACAGATACGCAGTATTTT. The V gene is TRBV10-3, the J gene TRBJ2-3; 9 bases are shared with TRBD1. Germline loops: CDR1 ENHRY, CDR2 SYGVKD. CDR3 length: 15 amino acids. V shed 6 bases, J shed 2 bases, and the junction held 6 bases outside the gene matches.

This clonotype was observed a few times. This sequence joins TRBV6-5 and TRBJ2-7, with D perhaps matching TRBD1 (5 bases). The V and J ends lost 2 bases and 3 bases respectively, with 17 bases between them. There are 16 residues in the CDR3. CDR1 is MNHEY and CDR2 is SVGAGI in the germline V gene. CDR3 sequence reads: CASSYTSGRYGYEQYF. DNA of the CDR3: TGTGCCAGCAGTTACACGTCAGGGCGATATGGCTACGAGCAGTACTTC.

This clonotype was counted a few times. This sequence joins TRBV6-6 and TRBJ1-3; D is unclear. Trimming removed 7 bases from V and 4 bases from J, with 8 bases in between. The CDR3 runs 12 residues. CDR1 and CDR2 (germline): MNHNY, SVGAGI (reference sequence). CDR3 bases: TGTGCCAGCAAAGAATCCGGAAACACCATATATTTT. This gives the protein CASKESGNTIYF.